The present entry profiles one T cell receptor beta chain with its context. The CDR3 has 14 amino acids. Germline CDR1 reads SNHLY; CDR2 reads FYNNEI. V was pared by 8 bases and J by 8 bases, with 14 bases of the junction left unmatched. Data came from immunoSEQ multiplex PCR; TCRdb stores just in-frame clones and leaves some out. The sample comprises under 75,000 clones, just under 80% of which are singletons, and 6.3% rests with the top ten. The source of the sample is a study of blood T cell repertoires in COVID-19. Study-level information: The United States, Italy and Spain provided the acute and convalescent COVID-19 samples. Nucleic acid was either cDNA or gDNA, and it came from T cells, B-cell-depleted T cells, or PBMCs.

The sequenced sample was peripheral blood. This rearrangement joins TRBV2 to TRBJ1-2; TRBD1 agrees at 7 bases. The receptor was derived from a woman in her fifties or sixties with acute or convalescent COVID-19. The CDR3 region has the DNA TGTGCCAGCGAACCCCAACAGGGGACCCCAGGCTACACCTTC. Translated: CASEPQQGTPGYTF.